This T cell receptor beta chain comes out of a study of control samples from healthy donors and cancer patients (dated by TCRdb to 2020 to 2021). On this clone itself: Its antigen is unknown. No base-level quality is on record; no much larger clone is a single base apart.

From the cysteine up to the phenylalanine, the CDR3 has a length of 12 residues. The CDR3 DNA has 36 bases and is translated from base 1. Trimming removed 3 bases from V and 13 bases from J, leaving 10 bases between the germline ends. CDR1 is given as LGHDT and CDR2 as YNNKEL, both from the germline V gene (reference sequence). Libraries were constructed by the immunoSEQ multiplex PCR assay. TCRdb took over this immuneACCESS table, retaining in-frame rearrangements with V and J assigned. Such tables are incomplete; in checked studies, under half of the missing clones stem from an unresolved V gene, and the remainder is unexplained. The table for this sample lists approximately 100,000 clones; just over 85% of them were counted only once. Clones ranked in the top ten supply roughly 13% of the sample.

The TCR was taken from a man younger than 45 in good health. Sequencing used blood. The V and J segments used are TRBV3-1 (or the pseudogene TRBV3-2) and TRBJ1-6, and possibly TRBD1, on 5 matching bases. The encoded CDR3 is CASSHQGFPLHF. The DNA sequence is as follows: TGTGCCAGCAGCCATCAGGGCTTCCCCCTCCACTTT.